The clone carrying this TCR beta chain has just one count. This entry comes from a study of blood T cell repertoires in COVID-19. The data were produced by immunoSEQ multiplex PCR, yet TCRdb's version contains in-frame clones alone and is incomplete. The repertoire includes approximately 68,000 clones, around 83% of them detected once, and roughly 6% sits in the top ten. Trimming pared 6 bases from V and 9 bases from J, leaving 15 bases between. Germline-derived CDR1 and CDR2 are MNHEY and SVGAGI. This CDR3 has 14 amino acids. The V gene is TRBV6-5, the J gene TRBJ1-6; possible D gene TRBD1, 6 bases. The sequenced sample was peripheral blood. The source is a woman aged 55-69 years with acute or convalescent COVID-19. The CDR3 sequence: CASRRGQLSSPLHF. The CDR3, as DNA: TGTGCCAGCAGAAGAGGACAGTTAAGTTCACCCCTCCACTTT.